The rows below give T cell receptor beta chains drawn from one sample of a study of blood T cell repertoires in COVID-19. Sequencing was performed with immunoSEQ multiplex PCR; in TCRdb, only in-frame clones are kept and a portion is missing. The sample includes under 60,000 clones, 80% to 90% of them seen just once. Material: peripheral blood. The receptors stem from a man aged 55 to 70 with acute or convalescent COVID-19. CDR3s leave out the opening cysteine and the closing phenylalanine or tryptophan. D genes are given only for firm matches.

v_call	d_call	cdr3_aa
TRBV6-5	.	ASSPHGVGSYEQY
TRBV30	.	AWSPTGGELF
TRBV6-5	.	ASSYPRDEQF
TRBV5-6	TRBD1	ASSLRTGYEQY
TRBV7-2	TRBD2	ASSLNSGVMSTDTQY
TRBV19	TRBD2	ASSIPGGGTDTQY
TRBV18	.	ASSRDNPDTQY
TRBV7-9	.	ASSHNALDSALRGYT
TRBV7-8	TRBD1	ASSPQGGIAKNIQY
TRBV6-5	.	ASSRSQGQPQH
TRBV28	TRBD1	ASSPGTGLAEKLF
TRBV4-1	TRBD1	ASSQEGTGFRNTEAF
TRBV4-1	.	ASLDRFTDTQY
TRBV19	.	ASSLLGGGETQY
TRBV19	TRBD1	ASGTDGTIAKNIQY
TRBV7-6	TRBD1	ASSSSVTGAENIQY
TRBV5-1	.	ASSLEGGGIQPQH
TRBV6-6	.	ASSRRLDRSSGNTIY
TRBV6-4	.	ASRAGSNTEAF
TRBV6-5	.	ASSVNSGGYEQY
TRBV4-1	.	ASSQGTGGNYGYT
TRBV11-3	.	ASSLDKELRF
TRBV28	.	ASSLSLGELF
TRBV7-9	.	ASGGTAQITNTGELF
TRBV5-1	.	ASSLLGDYGYT
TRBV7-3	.	ASSPTGSHDSPLH
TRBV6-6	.	ASSWGEANEKLF
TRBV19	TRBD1	ASSIRTGYNYGYT
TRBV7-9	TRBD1	ASSFGDRGNYGYT
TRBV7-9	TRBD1	ASSPYRTGSTDTQY
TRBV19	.	ASSIEGGRSYGYT
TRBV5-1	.	ASRSSASTDTQY
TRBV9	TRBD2	ASSVGGTIPTHLF
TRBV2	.	ASSPSGGNTIY
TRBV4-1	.	ASRFTRLDGETQY
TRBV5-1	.	ASSQNAGRGNTIY
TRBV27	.	ASSYIPQGKTGELF
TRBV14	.	ASSQEGHPNYGYT
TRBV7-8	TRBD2	ASSLGRLAGGLGGNEQF
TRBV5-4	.	ASSYEPQGFDEQF
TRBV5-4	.	ASSSTDTNTEAF
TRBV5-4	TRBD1	ASSEWTGEAF
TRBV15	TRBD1	ATRPDRGSFYGYT
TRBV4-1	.	ASSQFSQGNTEAF
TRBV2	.	ASSEALRF
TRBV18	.	ASSPALVVNYGYT
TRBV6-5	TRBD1	ASRPGQVRGYT
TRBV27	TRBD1	ASSWTGGEKLF
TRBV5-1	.	ASTSQFPTNEKLF
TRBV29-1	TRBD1	SAGGTGGSYGYT
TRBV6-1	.	ASSEPREGRGYT
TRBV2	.	ASRDPTAQQY
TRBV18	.	ASSPGGTENTEAF
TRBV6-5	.	ASSYRGNGANVLT